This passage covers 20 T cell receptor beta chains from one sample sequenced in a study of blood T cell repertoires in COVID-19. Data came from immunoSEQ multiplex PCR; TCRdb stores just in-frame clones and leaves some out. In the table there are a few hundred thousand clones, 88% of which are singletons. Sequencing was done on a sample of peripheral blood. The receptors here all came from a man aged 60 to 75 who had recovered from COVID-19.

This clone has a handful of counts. CDR3 coding DNA: TGTGCCAGCAGCCGGGACAGCTACACTGAAGCTTTCTTT. Its protein is CASSRDSYTEAFF. The J gene is TRBJ1-1, the V gene TRBV6-2 or TRBV6-3, with 7 positions matching TRBD1. Trimming cost V 6 bases and J 3 bases; bases outside gene matches: 4. This CDR3 has 13 amino acids. The germline CDR1 and CDR2 sequences are MNHEY and SVGEGT.

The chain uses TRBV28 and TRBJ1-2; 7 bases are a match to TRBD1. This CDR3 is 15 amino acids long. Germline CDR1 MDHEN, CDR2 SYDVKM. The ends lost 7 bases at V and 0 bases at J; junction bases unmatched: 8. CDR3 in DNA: TGTGCCAGCAACGTCCCGGGACAGCCTAACTATGGCTACACCTTC. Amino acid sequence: CASNVPGQPNYGYTF.

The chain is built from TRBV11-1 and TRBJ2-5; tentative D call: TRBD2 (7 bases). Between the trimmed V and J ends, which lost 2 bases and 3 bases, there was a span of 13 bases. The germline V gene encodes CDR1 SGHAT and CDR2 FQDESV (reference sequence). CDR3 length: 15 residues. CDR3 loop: CASSLRRGLEETQYF. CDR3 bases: TGTGCCAGCAGCTTACGGCGGGGGCTGGAAGAGACCCAGTACTTC. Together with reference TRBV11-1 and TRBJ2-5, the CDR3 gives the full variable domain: EAEVAQSPRYKITEKSQAVAFWCDPISGHATLYWYRQILGQGPELLVQFQDESVVDDSQLPKDRFSAERLKGVDSTLKIQPAELGDSAMYLCASSLRRGLEETQYFGPGTRLLVL.

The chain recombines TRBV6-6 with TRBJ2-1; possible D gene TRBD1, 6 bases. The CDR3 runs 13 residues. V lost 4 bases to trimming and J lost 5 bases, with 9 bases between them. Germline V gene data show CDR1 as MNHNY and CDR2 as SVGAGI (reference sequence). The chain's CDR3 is CASSSEGDNEQFF. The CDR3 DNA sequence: TGTGCCAGCAGTTCTGAGGGGGACAATGAGCAGTTCTTC.

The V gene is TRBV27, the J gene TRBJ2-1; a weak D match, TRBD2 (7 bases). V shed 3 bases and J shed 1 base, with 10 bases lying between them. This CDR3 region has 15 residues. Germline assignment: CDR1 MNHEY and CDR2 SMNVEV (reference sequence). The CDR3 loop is CASSLGGASYNEQFF. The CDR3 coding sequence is TGTGCCAGCAGTTTGGGGGGGGCATCCTACAATGAGCAGTTCTTC.

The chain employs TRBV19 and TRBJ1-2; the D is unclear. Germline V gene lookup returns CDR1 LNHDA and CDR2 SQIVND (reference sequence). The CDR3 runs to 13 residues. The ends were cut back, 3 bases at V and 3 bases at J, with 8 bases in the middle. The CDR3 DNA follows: TGTGCCAGTAGTATCCTACCATACTATGGCTACACCTTC. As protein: CASSILPYYGYTF.

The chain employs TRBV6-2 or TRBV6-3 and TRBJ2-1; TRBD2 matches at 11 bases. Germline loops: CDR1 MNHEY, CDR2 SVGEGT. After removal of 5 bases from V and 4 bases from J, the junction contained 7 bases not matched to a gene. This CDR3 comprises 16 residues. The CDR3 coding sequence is TGTGCCAGCAGTCAACCGACTAGCGGGGCTTACAATGAGCAGTTCTTC. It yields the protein CASSQPTSGAYNEQFF.

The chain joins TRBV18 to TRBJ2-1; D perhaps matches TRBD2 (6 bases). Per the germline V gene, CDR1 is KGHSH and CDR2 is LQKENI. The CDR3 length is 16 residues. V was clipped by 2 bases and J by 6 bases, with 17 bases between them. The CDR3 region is CASSPAGRGGGNEQFF. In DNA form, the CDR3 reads TGTGCCAGCTCACCAGCGGGACGGGGTGGAGGCAATGAGCAGTTCTTC.

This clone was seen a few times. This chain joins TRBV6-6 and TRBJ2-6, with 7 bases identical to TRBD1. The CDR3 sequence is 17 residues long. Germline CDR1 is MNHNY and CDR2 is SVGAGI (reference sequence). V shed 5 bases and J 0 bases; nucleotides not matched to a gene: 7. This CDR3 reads CASSRDSSSSGANVLTF. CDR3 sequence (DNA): TGTGCCAGCAGTCGGGACAGCTCGAGCTCTGGGGCCAACGTCCTGACTTTC.

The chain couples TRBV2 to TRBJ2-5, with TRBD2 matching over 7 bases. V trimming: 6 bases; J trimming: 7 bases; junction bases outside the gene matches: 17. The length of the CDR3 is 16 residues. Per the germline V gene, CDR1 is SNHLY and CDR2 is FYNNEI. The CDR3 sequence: CASRNGVAGPAGTQYF. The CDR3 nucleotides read TGTGCCAGCAGAAACGGGGTAGCGGGCCCCGCTGGGACCCAGTACTTC.

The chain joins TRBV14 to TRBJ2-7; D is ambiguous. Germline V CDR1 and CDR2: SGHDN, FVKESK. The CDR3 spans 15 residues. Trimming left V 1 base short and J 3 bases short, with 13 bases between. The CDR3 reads CASSQVASALYEQYF. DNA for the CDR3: TGTGCCAGCAGCCAAGTAGCCAGTGCGCTCTACGAGCAGTACTTC.

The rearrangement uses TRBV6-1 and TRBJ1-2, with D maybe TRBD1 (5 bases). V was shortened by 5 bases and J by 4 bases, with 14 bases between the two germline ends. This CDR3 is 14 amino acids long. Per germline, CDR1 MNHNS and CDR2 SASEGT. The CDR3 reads CASSLAPGVYGYTF. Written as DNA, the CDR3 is TGTGCCAGCAGTCTGGCCCCGGGGGTCTATGGCTACACCTTC.

The DNA of the CDR3 is TGTGCCAGCAGCTATAATTTCCCAGATACGCAGTATTTT. Amino acid sequence: CASSYNFPDTQYF. The chain joins TRBV5-8 to TRBJ2-3; D is unresolved. The CDR3 runs to 13 residues. The ends were cut back, 3 bases at V and 4 bases at J, with 9 bases in the middle. Germline CDR1 and CDR2: SGHTS and YDEGEE. Based on the CDR3 plus reference TRBV5-8 and TRBJ2-3, the full variable domain is EAGVTQSPTHLIKTRGQQATLRCSPISGHTSVYWYQQALGLGLQFLLWYDEGEERNRGNFPPRFSGRQFPNYSSELNVNALELEDSALYLCASSYNFPDTQYFGPGTRLTVL.

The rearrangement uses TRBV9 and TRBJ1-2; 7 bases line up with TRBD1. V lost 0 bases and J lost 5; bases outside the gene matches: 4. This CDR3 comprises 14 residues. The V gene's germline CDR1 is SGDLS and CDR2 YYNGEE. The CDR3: CASSVEGATYGYTF. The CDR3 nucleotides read TGTGCCAGCAGCGTAGAGGGGGCTACATATGGCTACACCTTC.

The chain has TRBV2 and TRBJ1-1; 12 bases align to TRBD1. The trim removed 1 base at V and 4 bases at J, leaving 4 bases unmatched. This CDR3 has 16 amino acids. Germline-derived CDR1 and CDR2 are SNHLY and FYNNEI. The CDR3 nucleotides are TGTGCCAGCAGTGAAGGGGACAGGGGGCGACTCACTGAAGCTTTCTTT. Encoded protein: CASSEGDRGRLTEAFF.

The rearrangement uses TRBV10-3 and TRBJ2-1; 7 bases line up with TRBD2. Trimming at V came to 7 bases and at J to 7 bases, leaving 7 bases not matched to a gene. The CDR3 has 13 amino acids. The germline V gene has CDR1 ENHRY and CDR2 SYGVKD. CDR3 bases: TGTGCCATCAAAGAAGCGGGGTTAAATGAGCAGTTCTTC. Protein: CAIKEAGLNEQFF.

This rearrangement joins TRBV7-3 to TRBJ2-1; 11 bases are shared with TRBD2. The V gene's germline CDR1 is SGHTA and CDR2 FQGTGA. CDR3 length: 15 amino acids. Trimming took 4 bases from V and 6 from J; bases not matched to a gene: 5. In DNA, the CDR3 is TGTGCCAGCAGCTATAGCGGGGGGGCTGGCAATGAGCAGTTCTTC. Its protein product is CASSYSGGAGNEQFF.

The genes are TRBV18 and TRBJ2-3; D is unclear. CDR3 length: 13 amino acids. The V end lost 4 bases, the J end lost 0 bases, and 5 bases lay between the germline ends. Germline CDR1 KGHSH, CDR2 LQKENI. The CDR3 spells CASSRLSTDTQYF. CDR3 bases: TGTGCCAGCTCACGGCTGAGCACAGATACGCAGTATTTT.

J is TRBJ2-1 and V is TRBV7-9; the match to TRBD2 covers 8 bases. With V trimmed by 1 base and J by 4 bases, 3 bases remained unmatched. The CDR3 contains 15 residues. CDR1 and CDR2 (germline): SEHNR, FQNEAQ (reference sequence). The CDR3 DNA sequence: TGTGCCAGCAGCTTAGTTAGCGGGAAATACAATGAGCAGTTCTTC. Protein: CASSLVSGKYNEQFF.

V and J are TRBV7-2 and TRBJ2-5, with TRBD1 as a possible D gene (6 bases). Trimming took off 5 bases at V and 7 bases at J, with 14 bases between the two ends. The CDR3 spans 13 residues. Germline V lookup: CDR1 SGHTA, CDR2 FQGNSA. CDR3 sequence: CASSRDISGTQYF. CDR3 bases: TGTGCCAGCAGCCGGGACATCTCTGGGACCCAGTACTTC.